The source of this TCR beta chain is a study of patients and donors after allogeneic stem cell transplantation. V dropped 0 bases and J dropped 1 base, with 13 bases sitting between them. Germline V lookup: CDR1 LGHDT, CDR2 YNNKEL (reference sequence). This CDR3 region has 16 residues. TCRdb re-called the RT-PCR reads with MiXCR, one entry per CDR3 protein. The data contain approximately 7,100 distinct CDR3 sequences, roughly 10% of them singletons. Sequenced material: blood, either unsorted or a sorted T cell fraction (not recorded which). This rearrangement joins TRBV3-1 to TRBJ2-7; D possibly corresponds to TRBD1 (5 bases). The source of this sequence is a human donor who was either an allogeneic HSCT recipient or a stem cell or donor lymphocyte infusion donor (not recorded which). It is not recorded whose cells these are; they may come from a transplant donor. The chain's CDR3 is CASSQDWGSPSYEQYF. For the CDR3, the DNA is TGTGCCAGCAGCCAAGATTGGGGCTCCCCTTCCTACGAGCAGTACTTC.